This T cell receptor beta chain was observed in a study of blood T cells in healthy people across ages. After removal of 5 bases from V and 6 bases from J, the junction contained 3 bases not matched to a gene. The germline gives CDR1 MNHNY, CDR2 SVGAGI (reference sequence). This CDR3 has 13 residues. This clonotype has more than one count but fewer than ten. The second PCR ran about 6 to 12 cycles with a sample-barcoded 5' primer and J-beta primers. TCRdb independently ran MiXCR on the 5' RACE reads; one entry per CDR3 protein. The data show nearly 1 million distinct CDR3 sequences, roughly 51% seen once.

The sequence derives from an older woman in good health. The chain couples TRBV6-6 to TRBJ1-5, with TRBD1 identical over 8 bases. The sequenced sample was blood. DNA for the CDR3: TGTGCCAGCAGTGGACAGGGAACTCAGCCCCAGCATTTT. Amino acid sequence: CASSGQGTQPQHF.